Each of the 8 T cell receptor beta chains below was sequenced from the same sample in a study of blood T cells in healthy people across ages. Alongside a J-beta primer mix, a sample-barcoded 5' primer served in a second PCR lasting about 7 to 12 cycles. Each CDR3 protein gets one entry after TCRdb re-called the 5' RACE reads with MiXCR. The sample shows hundreds of thousands of distinct CDR3 sequences, about 30% of them seen only once. Sequenced sample: blood. These receptors came from a woman aged 80 or over in good health.

This clonotype occurred a few times. Possible read error: a much larger clone is one base away. The CDR3 loop is CASTAHPPTDMQYF. DNA for the CDR3: TGTGCCAGCACAGCCCATCCCCCCACAGATATGCAGTATTTT. V is TRBV6-2 or TRBV6-3 and J is TRBJ2-3, with D uncertain. In germline, CDR1 is MNHEY, CDR2 SVGEGT. This CDR3 spans 14 amino acids.

As for this clonotype: This may come from a read error, since a much larger clone is one base off. The chain is built from TRBV20-1 and TRBJ1-2, with D unresolved. Germline CDR1 and CDR2: DFQATT and SNEGSKA (reference sequence). The CDR3 runs to 12 residues. CDR3 nucleotides: TGCAGGGCTAGACGGCAGGTGGATGGCTACACCTTC. This sequence encodes CRARRQVDGYTF.

V and J are TRBV11-3 and TRBJ2-7; D is possibly TRBD2 (7 bases). The CDR3 has 16 amino acids. Germline V gene lookup returns CDR1 SGHNT and CDR2 YENEEA. V was trimmed by 1 base and J by 7 bases, leaving 20 bases between them. The CDR3 loop reads CASSLGGGDRTLEQYF. Here the CDR3 DNA reads TGTGCCAGCAGCTTAGGAGGGGGGGACCGAACCCTTGAGCAGTACTTC. The entire variable domain, with the rest obtained from reference TRBV11-3 and TRBJ2-7, is as follows: EAGVVQSPRYKIIEKKQPVAFWCNPISGHNTLYWYLQNLGQGPELLIRYENEEAVDDSQLPKDRFSAERLKGVDSTLKIQPAELGDSAVYLCASSLGGGDRTLEQYFGPGTRLTVT.

This clonotype was seen many times. A much larger clone lies a single base off, so this may be a read error. The rearrangement joins TRBV6-6 to TRBJ2-2; D is perhaps TRBD2 (5 bases). CDR1 is MNHNY, CDR2 SVGAGI, per germline (reference sequence). The CDR3 contains 17 residues. The CDR3 DNA reads TGTGCCAGCAGTCGTCCTGATAACTATTTGAACACCGGGGAGCGGTTTTTT. Translating it yields CASSRPDNYLNTGERFF.

This clonotype occurred a few times. The V gene is TRBV3-1, the J gene TRBJ1-4; a weak D match, TRBD1 (6 bases). The V end was cut by 6 bases, the J end by 10 bases, with 18 bases between. In germline, CDR1 is LGHDT, CDR2 YNNKEL (reference sequence). CDR3 size: 14 residues. CDR3 sequence (DNA): TGTGCCAGCAGTTCTAGACAGGTCAACGGAAAACTGTTTTTT. It yields the protein CASSSRQVNGKLFF.

Remarks on this clonotype: A single base separates this from a much larger clone, so it may be a read error. The chain employs TRBV9 and TRBJ2-1; TRBD2 matches 10 bases. Trimming cost V 9 bases and J 8 bases; bases outside gene matches: 14. Looked up from germline, CDR1 is SGDLS and CDR2 is YYNGEE. This CDR3 contains 15 residues. CDR3 residues: CANSVLAGPRDEQFF. The CDR3 nucleotides read TGTGCCAACAGTGTACTAGCGGGGCCCCGGGATGAGCAGTTCTTC.

This clonotype was seen a handful of times. The V and J genes are TRBV20-1 and TRBJ1-4, with TRBD1 as a possible D gene (6 bases). The CDR3 is made up of 14 amino acids. V was clipped by 6 bases and J by 7 bases, with 18 bases between them. CDR1 is DFQATT, CDR2 SNEGSKA, per germline (reference sequence). CDR3 region: CSAHHRAEGEKLFF. Written as DNA, the CDR3 is TGCAGTGCCCACCACAGGGCTGAGGGTGAAAAACTGTTTTTT.

This clonotype appeared a single time. One end of the junction fails to match germline, which may point to a read error. The chain recombines TRBV18 with TRBJ1-2; maybe TRBD1 (5 bases). Germline V gene data show CDR1 as KGHSH and CDR2 as LQKENI. CDR3 size: 17 residues. Here the CDR3 reads CASSPPGTATVNYGYTF. CDR3 bases: TGTGCCAGCTCACCACCTGGGACTGCTACCGTTAACTATGGCTATACCTTC.